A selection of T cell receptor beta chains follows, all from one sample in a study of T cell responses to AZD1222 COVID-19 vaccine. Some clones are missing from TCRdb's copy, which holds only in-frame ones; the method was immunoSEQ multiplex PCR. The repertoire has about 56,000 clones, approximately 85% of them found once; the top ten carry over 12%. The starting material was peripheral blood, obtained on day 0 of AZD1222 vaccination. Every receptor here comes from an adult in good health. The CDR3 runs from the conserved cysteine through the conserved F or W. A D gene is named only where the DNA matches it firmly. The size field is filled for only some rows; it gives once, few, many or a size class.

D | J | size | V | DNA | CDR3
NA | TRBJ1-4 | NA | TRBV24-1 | TGTGCCATAGCCGGGACACAGCTTGAAAAACTGTTTTTT | CAIAGTQLEKLFF
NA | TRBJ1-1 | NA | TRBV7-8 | TGTGCCAGCAGCCCCGGAGGGGTAAACACTGAAGCTTTCTTT | CASSPGGVNTEAFF
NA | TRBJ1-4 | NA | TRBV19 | TGTGCCAGTAGTATCCTTGGGACTAATGAAAAACTGTTTTTT | CASSILGTNEKLFF
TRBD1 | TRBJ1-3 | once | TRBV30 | TGTGCCTGGAGTGGGGACAGGGGTGGTGGAAACACCATATATTTT | CAWSGDRGGGNTIYF
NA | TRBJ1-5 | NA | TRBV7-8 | TGTGCCAGCAGCCCAGGACAGTTGCCCTATCAGCCCCAGCATTTT | CASSPGQLPYQPQHF
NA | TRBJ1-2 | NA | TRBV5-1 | TGCGCCAGCAGCCTCGTATCCGGGATTGACTATGGCTACACCTTC | CASSLVSGIDYGYTF
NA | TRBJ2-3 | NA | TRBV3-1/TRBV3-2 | TGTGCCAGCAGCACGGGGAACAGGGTGGCATCGCAGTATTTT | CASSTGNRVASQYF
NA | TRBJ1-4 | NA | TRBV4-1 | TGCGCCAGCAGCCAAGATCTCCTCCGGCTACGACCGGGCGGGCATGAAAAACTGTTTTTT | CASSQDLLRLRPGGHEKLFF
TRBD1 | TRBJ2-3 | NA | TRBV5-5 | TGTGCCAGCAGCCCTGACAGGGTCCGAGGTGATACGCAGTATTTT | CASSPDRVRGDTQYF
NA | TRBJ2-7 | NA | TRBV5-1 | TGCGCCAGCAGCAAACAGAACAGGGACGTGGGGGAGCAGTACTTC | CASSKQNRDVGEQYF
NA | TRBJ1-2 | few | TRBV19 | TGTGCCAGTAGTATATCGGACAAATGGTATGGCTACACCTTC | CASSISDKWYGYTF
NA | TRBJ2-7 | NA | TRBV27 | TGTGCCAGCAGTTTCGTTCACCGGGGACGGTTCTACGAGCAGTACTTC | CASSFVHRGRFYEQYF
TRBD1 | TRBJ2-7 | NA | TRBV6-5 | TGTGCCAGCAGTCGGGGGGGACAGGGGGCAGGCGAGCAGTACTTC | CASSRGGQGAGEQYF
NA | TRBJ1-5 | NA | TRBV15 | TGTGCCACCACACAGGACATGGACCCCTCTCAGCCCCAGCATTTT | CATTQDMDPSQPQHF
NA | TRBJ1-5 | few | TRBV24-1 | TGTGCCACCAGTGATTTCTCCGGGCAGCCCCAGCATTTT | CATSDFSGQPQHF
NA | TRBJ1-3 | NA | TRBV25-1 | TGTGCCAGCAGGGTACAGGGCAGAAACACCATATATTTT | CASRVQGRNTIYF
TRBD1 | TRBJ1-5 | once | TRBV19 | TGTGCCAGTAGAGGGACAGGGGGCTACAATCAGCCCCAGCATTTT | CASRGTGGYNQPQHF
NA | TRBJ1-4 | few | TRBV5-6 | TGTGCCAGCAGTATGATTGCAACTAATGAAAAACTGTTTTTT | CASSMIATNEKLFF
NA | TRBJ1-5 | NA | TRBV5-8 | TGTGCCAGCAGCTGGGGCAATCAGCCCCAGCATTTT | CASSWGNQPQHF
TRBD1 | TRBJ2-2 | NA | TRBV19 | TGTGCCAGCGCCCGACAGGGGCTGGGGACCGGGGAGCTGTTTTTT | CASARQGLGTGELFF
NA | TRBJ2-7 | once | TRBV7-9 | TGTGCCAGCAGCGACAACAGGGTGAGAGGCTCCCAGCAGTACTTC | CASSDNRVRGSQQYF
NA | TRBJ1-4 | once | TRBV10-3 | TGTGCCATCAGTGAGCGGGCAGGCCCTAATGAAAAACTGTTTTTT | CAISERAGPNEKLFF
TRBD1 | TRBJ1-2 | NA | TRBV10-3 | TGTGCCATCAGTGAGACAGGGGATCATGGCTACACCTTC | CAISETGDHGYTF
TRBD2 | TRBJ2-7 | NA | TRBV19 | TGTGCCAGTAGTTTGGGACTAGCGGGCTACGAGCAGTACTTC | CASSLGLAGYEQYF
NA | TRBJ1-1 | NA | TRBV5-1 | TGCGCCAGCAGCTTGGTAGGGACCGACACTGAAGCTTTCTTT | CASSLVGTDTEAFF
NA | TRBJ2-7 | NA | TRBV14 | TGTGCCAGCAGCCCAGGGGTCGGAGGAGGCGGCCTCTACGAGCAGTACTTC | CASSPGVGGGGLYEQYF
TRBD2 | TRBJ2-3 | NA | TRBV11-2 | TGTGCCAGCAGCCACGCGCTAGCGGGGGACATCACAGATACGCAGTATTTT | CASSHALAGDITDTQYF
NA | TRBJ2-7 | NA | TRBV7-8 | TGTGCCAGCAGCTTAATCGACAGCTACGAGCAGTACTTC | CASSLIDSYEQYF
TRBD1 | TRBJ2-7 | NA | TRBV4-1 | TGCGCCAGCAGCCGGGACAGGGGGCCGGGCTACGAGCAGTACTTC | CASSRDRGPGYEQYF
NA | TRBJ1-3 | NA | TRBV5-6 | TGTGCCAGCAGCTTGGCCAATGGGGGAGAGGGAAACACCATATATTTT | CASSLANGGEGNTIYF
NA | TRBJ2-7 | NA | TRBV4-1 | TGCGCCAGCAGCCAAGGACCCACCGGGGGTTTCTACGAGCAGTACTTC | CASSQGPTGGFYEQYF
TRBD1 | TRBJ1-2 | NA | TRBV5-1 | TGCGCCAGCAGCGGACGGACAGGAGGAAGTGACTACACCTTC | CASSGRTGGSDYTF
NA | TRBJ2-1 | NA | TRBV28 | TGTGCCAGCAATCCCCAAGTTCGGGATGAGCAGTTCTTC | CASNPQVRDEQFF
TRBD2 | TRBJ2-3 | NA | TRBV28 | TGTGCCAGCAGTTTTACTAGCGGGGGGCGCACAGATACGCAGTATTTT | CASSFTSGGRTDTQYF
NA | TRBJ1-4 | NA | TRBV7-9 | TGTGCCAGCAGAGAAGGAATGGGTAATGAAAAACTGTTTTTT | CASREGMGNEKLFF
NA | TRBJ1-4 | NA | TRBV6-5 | TGTGCCAGCAGTTACCCAGTGCTTGGGAATGAAAAACTGTTTTTT | CASSYPVLGNEKLFF
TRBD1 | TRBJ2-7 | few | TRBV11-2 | TGTGCCAGCAGCTTAGGACAGGGGCGACGAACTTACGAGCAGTACTTC | CASSLGQGRRTYEQYF
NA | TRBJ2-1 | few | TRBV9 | TGTGCCAGCAGCGATCGGGGGTACAATGAGCAGTTCTTC | CASSDRGYNEQFF
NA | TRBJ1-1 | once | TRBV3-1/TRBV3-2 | TGTGCCAGCAGCCACCGGGGAATGAACACTGAAGCTTTCTTT | CASSHRGMNTEAFF
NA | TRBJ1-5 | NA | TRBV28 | TGTGCCAGCAGTTTTTTAGGTATTAGCAATCAGCCCCAGCATTTT | CASSFLGISNQPQHF
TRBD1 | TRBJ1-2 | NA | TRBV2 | TGTGCCAGCAGCCCTAGGACAGGGGAGGATAGCTATGGCTACACCTTC | CASSPRTGEDSYGYTF
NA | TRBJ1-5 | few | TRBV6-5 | TGTGCCAGCAGTACAGGTTTTGGAGGGCAGCCCCAGCATTTT | CASSTGFGGQPQHF
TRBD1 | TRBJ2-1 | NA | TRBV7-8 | TGTGCCAGCAGGCTACAGGGGGCGATATACAATGAGCAGTTCTTC | CASRLQGAIYNEQFF
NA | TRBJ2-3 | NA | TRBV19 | TGTGCCAGTAGTATAGCCGGACAGTCGCCTACGCAGTATTTT | CASSIAGQSPTQYF
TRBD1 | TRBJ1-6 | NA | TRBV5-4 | TGTGCCAGCAGCAACCGGGACAGGGGGCTCTATAATTCACCCCTCCACTTT | CASSNRDRGLYNSPLHF
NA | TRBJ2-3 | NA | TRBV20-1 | TGCAGTGCTGAAAGCGGGGATACGCAGTATTTT | CSAESGDTQYF
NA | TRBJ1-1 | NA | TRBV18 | TGTGCCAGCTCACGGACGGGGAACACTGAAGCTTTCTTT | CASSRTGNTEAFF
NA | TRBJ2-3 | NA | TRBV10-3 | TGTGCCATCAGTGAATCGGGAAGACCTGGCGCAGATACGCAGTATTTT | CAISESGRPGADTQYF
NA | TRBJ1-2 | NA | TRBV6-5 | TGTGCCAGCAGTTACGGATCCTCCTATGGCTACACCTTC | CASSYGSSYGYTF
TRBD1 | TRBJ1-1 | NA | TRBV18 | TGTGCCAGCTCACCTGGACAGGGGTGGAACACTGAAGCTTTCTTT | CASSPGQGWNTEAFF
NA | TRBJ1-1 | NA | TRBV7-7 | TGTGCTAGCAGCAGTACAGACGGCACTGAAGCTTTCTTT | CASSSTDGTEAFF
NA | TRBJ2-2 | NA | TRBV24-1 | TGTGCCACCAGTGCCCCTGGGAAGAACACCGGGGAGCTGTTTTTT | CATSAPGKNTGELFF
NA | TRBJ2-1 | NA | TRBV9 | TGTGCCAGCAGCGTAGACAGGGTAGGGTACCACGTAGGTGAGCAGTTCTTC | CASSVDRVGYHVGEQFF
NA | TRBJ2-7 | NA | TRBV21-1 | TGTGCCAGCGAGGGGGCCAGGAAACATTACGAGCAGTACTTC | CASEGARKHYEQYF
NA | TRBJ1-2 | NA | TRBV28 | TGTGCCAGCAGACCCTTCACAGGGAACTATGGCTACACCTTC | CASRPFTGNYGYTF